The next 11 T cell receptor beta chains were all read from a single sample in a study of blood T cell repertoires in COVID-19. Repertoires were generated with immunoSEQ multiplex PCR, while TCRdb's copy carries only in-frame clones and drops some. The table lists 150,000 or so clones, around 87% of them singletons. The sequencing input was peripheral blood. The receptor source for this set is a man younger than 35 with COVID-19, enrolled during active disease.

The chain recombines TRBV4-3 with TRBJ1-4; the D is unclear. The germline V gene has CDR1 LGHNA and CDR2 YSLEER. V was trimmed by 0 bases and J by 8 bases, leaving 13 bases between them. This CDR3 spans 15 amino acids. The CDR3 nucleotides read TGCGCCAGCAGCCAAGAGTCAGGTATTCCGGAAAAACTGTTTTTT. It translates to CASSQESGIPEKLFF.

This CDR3 reads CASSFFRNYYEQYF. CDR3 sequence (DNA): TGTGCCAGCAGTTTTTTCCGCAACTACTACGAGCAGTACTTC. This chain uses TRBV28 with TRBJ2-7; no clear D gene. Trimming pared 3 bases from V and 3 bases from J, leaving 12 bases between. The CDR3 has 14 residues. The germline gives CDR1 MDHEN, CDR2 SYDVKM.

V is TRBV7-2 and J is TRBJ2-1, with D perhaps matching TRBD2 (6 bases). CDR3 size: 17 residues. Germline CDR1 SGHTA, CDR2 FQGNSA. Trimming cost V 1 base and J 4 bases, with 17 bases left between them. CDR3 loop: CASSLEGRKDAYNEQFF. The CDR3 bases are TGTGCCAGCAGCTTAGAGGGGAGGAAAGACGCATACAATGAGCAGTTCTTC. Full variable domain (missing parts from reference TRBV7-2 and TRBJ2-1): GAGVSQSPSNKVTEKGKDVELRCDPISGHTALYWYRQSLGQGLEFLIYFQGNSAPDKSGLPSDRFSAERTGGSVSTLTIQRTQQEDSAVYLCASSLEGRKDAYNEQFFGPGTRLTVL.

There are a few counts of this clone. CDR3 sequence reads: CASSPSGSTNEQYF. In nucleotides, the CDR3 is TGTGCCAGCAGCCCCAGCGGGAGTACCAACGAGCAGTACTTC. The chain uses TRBV7-9 and TRBJ2-7, with 8 bases aligning to TRBD2. Germline-derived CDR1 and CDR2 are SEHNR and FQNEAQ (reference sequence). CDR3 length: 14 amino acids. The junction had 8 bases not matched to a gene; V was cut back by 5 bases and J by 5 bases.

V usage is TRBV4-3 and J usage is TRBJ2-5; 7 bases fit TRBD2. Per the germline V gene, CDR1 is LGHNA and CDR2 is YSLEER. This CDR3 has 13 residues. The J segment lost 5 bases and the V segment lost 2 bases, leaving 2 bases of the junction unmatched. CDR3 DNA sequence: TGCGCCAGCAGCCAACAGGGAGGGGAGACCCAGTACTTC. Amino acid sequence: CASSQQGGETQYF.

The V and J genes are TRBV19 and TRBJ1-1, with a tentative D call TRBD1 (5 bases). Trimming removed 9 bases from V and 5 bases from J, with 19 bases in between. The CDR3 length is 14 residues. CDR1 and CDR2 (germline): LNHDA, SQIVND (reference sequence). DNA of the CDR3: TGTGCCAGCCAGATCGGGGGGTCGGGGACTGAAGCTTTCTTT. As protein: CASQIGGSGTEAFF.

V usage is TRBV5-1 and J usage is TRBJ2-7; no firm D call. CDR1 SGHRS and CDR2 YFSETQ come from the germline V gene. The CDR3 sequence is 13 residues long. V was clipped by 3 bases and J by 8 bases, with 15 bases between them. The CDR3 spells CASSSQEEIKQYF. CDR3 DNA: TGCGCCAGCAGCTCGCAAGAGGAGATCAAGCAGTACTTC.

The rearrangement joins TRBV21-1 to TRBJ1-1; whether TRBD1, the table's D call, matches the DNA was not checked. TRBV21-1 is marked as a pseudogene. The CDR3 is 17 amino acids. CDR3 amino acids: CASSIRGTGKKNTEAFF. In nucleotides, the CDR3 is TGTGCCAGCAGCATTCGCGGGACAGGGAAAAAGAACACTGAAGCTTTCTTT.

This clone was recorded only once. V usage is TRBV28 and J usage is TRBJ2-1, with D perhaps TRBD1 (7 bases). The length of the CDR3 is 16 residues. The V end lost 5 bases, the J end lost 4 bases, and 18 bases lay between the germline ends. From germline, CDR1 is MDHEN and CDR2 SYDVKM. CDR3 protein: CASSPSGGNPYNEQFF. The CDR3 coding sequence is TGTGCCAGCAGTCCCTCAGGGGGGAACCCTTACAATGAGCAGTTCTTC.

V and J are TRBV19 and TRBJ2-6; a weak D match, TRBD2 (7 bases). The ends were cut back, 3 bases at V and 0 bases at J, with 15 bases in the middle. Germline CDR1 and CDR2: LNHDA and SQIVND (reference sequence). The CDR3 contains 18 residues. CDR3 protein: CASSIWGGAPSGANVLTF. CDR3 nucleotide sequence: TGTGCCAGTAGTATTTGGGGGGGGGCCCCCTCTGGGGCCAACGTCCTGACTTTC. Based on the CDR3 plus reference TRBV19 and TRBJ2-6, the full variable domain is DGGITQSPKYLFRKEGQNVTLSCEQNLNHDAMYWYRQDPGQGLRLIYYSQIVNDFQKGDIAEGYSVSREKKESFPLTVTSAQKNPTAFYLCASSIWGGAPSGANVLTFGAGSRLTVL.

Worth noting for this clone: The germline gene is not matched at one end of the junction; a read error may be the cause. This chain's CDR3 is CASSDRSTNEKLLF. For the CDR3, the DNA is TGCGCCAGCAGCGATCGGTCAACTAATGAAAAACTGCTTTTT. The V and J genes are TRBV10-2 and TRBJ1-4; unclear D gene. The CDR3 runs 14 residues. Germline loops: CDR1 WSHSY, CDR2 SAAADI.